The 20 T cell receptor beta chains below were found in one sample sequenced in a study of shared clonotypes between healthy human individuals. TCRdb keeps only in-frame clones here, not all; method: immunoSEQ multiplex PCR. The sample has 2 million to 3 million clones, roughly 93% seen once; the top ten hold 0.36%. Sequencing was performed on naive CD4+ T cells from PBMCs. The subset here: CD45RA+ positively selected. The receptors shown here come from a young man in good health. Some clones in this sample may be carry-over from other donors' samples.

This chain connects TRBV28 to TRBJ2-1; 8 bases map to TRBD2. The CDR3 runs to 15 residues. Germline V gene data show CDR1 as MDHEN and CDR2 as SYDVKM. Germline trimming cut 7 bases from V and 4 bases from J; bases unmatched to any gene: 9. The CDR3 loop is CASTPGGALYNEQFF. In DNA form, the CDR3 reads TGTGCCAGCACCCCCGGGGGGGCTCTGTACAATGAGCAGTTCTTC.

The chain links TRBV28 to TRBJ1-5; tentative D call: TRBD1 (6 bases). This CDR3 has 14 amino acids. V was trimmed by 1 base and J by 11 bases, leaving 15 bases between them. Per germline, CDR1 MDHEN and CDR2 SYDVKM. CDR3 loop: CASSLLVQGKAQHF. The CDR3 DNA reads as TGTGCCAGCAGTTTATTAGTTCAGGGGAAGGCCCAGCATTTT.

The J gene is TRBJ2-1, the V gene TRBV5-1, with D possibly TRBD1 on 6 matching bases. Trimming removed 6 bases from V and 10 bases from J, with 20 bases in between. Looked up from germline, CDR1 is SGHRS and CDR2 is YFSETQ. The CDR3 consists of 14 residues. In nucleotides, the CDR3 is TGCGCCAGCATAGGGGGTTCAACCCAGCAGGAGCAGTTCTTC. Encoded protein: CASIGGSTQQEQFF. The full variable domain, its missing parts supplied by reference TRBV5-1 and TRBJ2-1, is KAGVTQTPRYLIKTRGQQVTLSCSPISGHRSVSWYQQTPGQGLQFLFEYFSETQRNKGNFPGRFSGRQFSNSRSEMNVSTLELGDSALYLCASIGGSTQQEQFFGPGTRLTVL.

The chain is built from TRBV4-1 and TRBJ1-2, with 7 bases identical to TRBD1. CDR1 is MGHRA, CDR2 YSYEKL, per germline. This CDR3 comprises 14 residues. The V and J ends lost 5 bases and 4 bases, in that order; junction bases with no gene match: 7. For the CDR3, the DNA is TGCGCCAGCAGCAGGGACAGCCTGGGCTATGGCTACACCTTC. Its translation: CASSRDSLGYGYTF.

Here the CDR3 DNA reads TGTGCCAGCAGGCCAGCCGGGACAGGGGGCTCCTACGAGCAGTACTTC. As protein: CASRPAGTGGSYEQYF. The V and J genes are TRBV28 and TRBJ2-5; 11 positions agree with TRBD1. The closer fit of TRBJ2-7 to the DNA end suggests the J call may be wrong. Germline V lookup: CDR1 MDHEN, CDR2 SYDVKM. CDR3 size: 16 residues.

This clone was observed a few times. V usage is TRBV28 and J usage is TRBJ1-2; 9 positions match TRBD1. The CDR3 sequence is 15 residues long. From germline, CDR1 is MDHEN and CDR2 SYDVKM. The ends lost 8 bases at V and 1 base at J; junction bases unmatched: 8. The CDR3, as DNA: TGTGCCAGCCATACTCCGGGACAGGGTAACTATGGCTACACCTTC. It codes for CASHTPGQGNYGYTF.

Notes on this clone: This CDR3 is also generated by other DNA sequences in the sample. The CDR3 protein is CASSLTGFSYEQYF. For the CDR3, the DNA is TGTGCCAGCAGTCTCACAGGGTTCTCCTACGAGCAGTACTTC. This chain joins TRBV27 and TRBJ2-7; D is perhaps TRBD1 (6 bases). V was clipped by 5 bases and J by 0 bases, with 11 bases between them. Per germline, CDR1 MNHEY and CDR2 SMNVEV (reference sequence). CDR3 size: 14 residues.

This sequence joins TRBV5-1 and TRBJ2-7; TRBD2 agrees at 13 bases. This CDR3 is 17 amino acids long. Germline assignment: CDR1 SGHRS and CDR2 YFSETQ. Unmatched junction bases numbered 9, after V lost 4 bases and J lost 2 bases. The chain's CDR3 is CASSLDGGTSGTYEQYF. CDR3 coding DNA: TGCGCCAGCAGCCTGGACGGGGGGACTAGCGGGACCTACGAGCAGTACTTC.

The genes are TRBV5-4 and TRBJ2-7, with D tentatively TRBD2 (5 bases). Germline CDR1 is SGHNT and CDR2 is YYREEE (reference sequence). The CDR3 contains 12 residues. Deletions cut 1 base from V and 6 bases from J, with 8 bases between. This CDR3 is CASSLRGFEQYF. Written as DNA, the CDR3 is TGTGCCAGCAGCTTGAGAGGGTTCGAGCAGTACTTC.

This chain's CDR3 is CASSSPGLHLAKNIQYF. DNA of the CDR3: TGTGCCAGCAGCTCGCCGGGGCTCCACTTAGCCAAAAACATTCAGTACTTC. The chain links TRBV7-9 to TRBJ2-4; tentatively, D is TRBD1 or TRBD2 (5 bases each). Germline CDR1 reads SEHNR; CDR2 reads FQNEAQ (reference sequence). V gave up 4 bases and J gave up 0 bases, with 16 bases separating them. This CDR3 is 17 amino acids long. Variable domain in full (rest from reference TRBV7-9 and TRBJ2-4): DTGVSQNPRHKITKRGQNVTFRCDPISEHNRLYWYRQTLGQGPEFLTYFQNEAQLEKSRLLSDRFSAERPKGSFSTLEIQRTEQGDSAMYLCASSSPGLHLAKNIQYFGAGTRLSVL.

Concerning this clone: One end of the junction does not line up with germline, which may come from a read error. V is TRBV30 and J is TRBJ1-1; no clear D gene. The CDR3 consists of 14 residues. CDR1 is GTSNPN and CDR2 is SVGIG in the germline V gene (reference sequence). The CDR3 spells CARRVGVGSTEAFF. As DNA, the CDR3 is TGTGCCCGGAGGGTTGGGGTAGGGAGCACTGAAGCTTTCTTT.

The CDR3 here is CASTRYSSYNEQFF. CDR3 sequence (DNA): TGTGCCAGCACCCGCTATAGCTCCTACAATGAGCAGTTCTTC. The V call is TRBV6-1, the J call TRBJ2-1; D remains unclear. V lost 7 bases and J 0 bases, leaving 10 bases between the germline ends. The CDR3 has 14 amino acids. CDR1 and CDR2 (germline): MNHNS, SASEGT.

The chain joins TRBV7-6 to TRBJ1-3; D is uncertain. V was pared by 5 bases and J by 0 bases, with 11 bases between. The V gene's germline CDR1 is SGHVS and CDR2 FNYEAQ. This CDR3 spans 15 amino acids. The CDR3 here is CASSHPGASGNTIYF. The CDR3 DNA reads as TGTGCCAGCAGCCACCCCGGAGCCTCTGGAAACACCATATATTTT.

The chain combines TRBV28 with TRBJ2-1; TRBD2 aligns across 9 bases. Germline assignment: CDR1 MDHEN and CDR2 SYDVKM. The V gene end was trimmed by 4 bases and the J gene end by 5 bases; junction bases not matched to a gene: 9. The CDR3 runs 16 residues. DNA for the CDR3: TGTGCCAGCAGTTCTGTAGCGGGGGACTTCAACAATGAGCAGTTCTTC. Translating it yields CASSSVAGDFNNEQFF.

The chain joins TRBV7-7 to TRBJ2-5, with unresolved D. Trimming shortened V by 1 base and J by 5 bases, and 8 bases separated the two germline ends. This CDR3 is built from 13 residues. Germline lookup yields CDR1 SSHAT and CDR2 FNYEAQ (reference sequence). This CDR3 reads CASSLEDVETQYF. The CDR3 bases are TGTGCCAGCAGCTTAGAAGACGTGGAGACCCAGTACTTC.

The CDR3 reads CASSSVTGGGELFF. CDR3 coding DNA: TGTGCCAGCAGCTCTGTAACGGGAGGCGGGGAGCTGTTTTTT. The V and J genes are TRBV7-3 and TRBJ2-2; TRBD2 aligns across 7 bases. The length of the CDR3 is 14 residues. CDR1 SGHTA and CDR2 FQGTGA come from the germline V gene. The trim removed 4 bases at V and 7 bases at J, leaving 6 bases unmatched.

The chain uses TRBV6-1 and TRBJ1-4; D gene unclear. Germline V gene sequence: CDR1 MNHNS, CDR2 SASEGT. The V and J ends lost 8 bases and 4 bases respectively, with 5 bases between them. The CDR3 has 11 amino acids. CDR3 coding DNA: TGTGCCAGCGGGCGTAATGAAAAACTGTTTTTT. Translated: CASGRNEKLFF.

The chain joins TRBV11-2 to TRBJ1-2; 7 bases are shared with TRBD1. The ends lost 4 bases at V and 5 bases at J; junction bases unmatched: 13. CDR1 is SGHAT and CDR2 is FQNNGV in the germline V gene. This CDR3 has 16 residues. The CDR3: CASSSLVRQGQYGYTF. In DNA form, the CDR3 reads TGTGCCAGCAGCTCCCTGGTGAGACAGGGACAATATGGCTACACCTTC.

This rearrangement joins TRBV28 to TRBJ2-2, with D perhaps TRBD2 (6 bases). Germline assignment: CDR1 MDHEN and CDR2 SYDVKM. The ends were cut back, 7 bases at V and 4 bases at J, with 19 bases in the middle. The CDR3 has 16 amino acids. CDR3 region: CASTKAWGGITGELFF. The CDR3 region has the DNA TGTGCCAGCACCAAAGCCTGGGGAGGAATCACCGGGGAGCTGTTTTTT. The complete variable domain, with remaining parts taken from reference TRBV28 and TRBJ2-2, reads DVKVTQSSRYLVKRTGEKVFLECVQDMDHENMFWYRQDPGLGLRLIYFSYDVKMKEKGDIPEGYSVSREKKERFSLILESASTNQTSMYLCASTKAWGGITGELFFGEGSRLTVL.

This rearrangement joins TRBV7-2 to TRBJ2-7; no definite D call. The CDR3 contains 14 residues. Trimming pared 6 bases from V and 2 bases from J, leaving 14 bases between. Germline lookup yields CDR1 SGHTA and CDR2 FQGNSA. The CDR3 is CASSSGRLTYEQYF. The CDR3 region has the DNA TGTGCCAGCAGTTCTGGTCGCCTCACCTACGAGCAGTACTTC.